Each of the 13 T cell receptor beta chains below was sequenced from the same sample in a study of cytomegalovirus exposure and HLA in healthy donors. PCR primers comprised 60 Vbeta and 13 Jbeta primers. TCRdb's copy holds only in-frame clones and misses some; the assay was immunoSEQ multiplex PCR. The sample holds under 200,000 clones, 80% seen once. The material sequenced was PBMCs. The source is a man aged 30 to 45 in good health and CMV-seronegative.

The chain links TRBV5-1 to TRBJ1-5, with TRBD1 identical over 8 bases. Per the germline V gene, CDR1 is SGHRS and CDR2 is YFSETQ. Trimming at V came to 3 bases and at J to 5 bases, leaving 1 base not matched to a gene. The CDR3 has 13 amino acids. CDR3 in DNA: TGCGCCAGCAGCTCGGGACAGGATCAGCCCCAGCATTTT. It yields the protein CASSSGQDQPQHF.

The V call is TRBV6-1, the J call TRBJ2-7; 12 bases are a match to TRBD2. The germline V gene encodes CDR1 MNHNS and CDR2 SASEGT. The CDR3 consists of 15 residues. The J segment lost 2 bases and the V segment lost 5 bases, leaving 4 bases of the junction unmatched. The CDR3 region is CASSTLAGGPYEQYF. CDR3 sequence (DNA): TGTGCCAGCAGTACCCTAGCGGGAGGGCCCTACGAGCAGTACTTC.

The CDR3 here is CASSFSGTGSYEQYF. The CDR3 DNA reads TGTGCCAGCAGCTTTTCCGGGACAGGGTCCTACGAGCAGTACTTC. The chain carries TRBV5-4 and TRBJ2-7, with 9 bases aligning to TRBD1. The germline V gene encodes CDR1 SGHNT and CDR2 YYREEE (reference sequence). This CDR3 spans 15 amino acids. V was clipped by 2 bases and J by 1 base; unmatched bases: 4.

This clone was counted only a few times. The J gene is TRBJ1-6, the V gene TRBV4-3, with D perhaps TRBD1 (5 bases). V lost 1 base and J 8 bases, leaving 9 bases between the germline ends. The CDR3 extends over 14 amino acids. Germline-derived CDR1 and CDR2 are LGHNA and YSLEER. The CDR3 nucleotides read TGCGCCAGCAGCCAAGCAGGGTCGGATTCACCCCTCCACTTT. Encoded protein: CASSQAGSDSPLHF.

The V and J genes are TRBV4-1 and TRBJ2-7; 7 bases agree with TRBD2. Germline V lookup: CDR1 MGHRA, CDR2 YSYEKL. The CDR3 consists of 17 residues. Losses at the gene ends were 0 bases for V and 3 bases for J; bases not matched to a gene: 11. CDR3 protein: CASSQDRNSGLDYEQYF. The CDR3 nucleotides are TGCGCCAGCAGCCAAGATCGGAATAGCGGGCTTGACTACGAGCAGTACTTC.

V is TRBV28 and J is TRBJ1-5; D is undetermined. The CDR3 extends over 13 amino acids. The V gene's germline CDR1 is MDHEN and CDR2 SYDVKM. The germline V and J ends were trimmed by 3 bases and 1 base, with 4 bases remaining between them. The CDR3, as DNA: TGTGCCAGCAGTTTGGAGAGCAATCAGCCCCAGCATTTT. Amino acid sequence: CASSLESNQPQHF.

This clone was counted a single time. The V gene is TRBV30, the J gene TRBJ2-1, with D perhaps TRBD2 (6 bases). Trimming stripped 6 bases from V and 8 bases from J, with 14 bases between. CDR1 GTSNPN and CDR2 SVGIG come from the germline V gene (reference sequence). The CDR3 loop spans 12 amino acids. The CDR3 region is CACLRRVHEQFF. The CDR3 coding sequence is TGTGCCTGTTTAAGGAGGGTCCATGAGCAGTTCTTC. Full variable domain (outside the CDR3, taken from reference TRBV30 and TRBJ2-1): SQTIHQWPATLVQPVGSPLSLECTVEGTSNPNLYWYRQAAGRGLQLLFYSVGIGQISSEVPQNLSASRPQDRQFILSSKKLLLSDSGFYLCACLRRVHEQFFGPGTRLTVL.

The chain carries TRBV6-1 and TRBJ2-2; D is possibly TRBD2 (7 bases). Germline V gene data show CDR1 as MNHNS and CDR2 as SASEGT. Trimming stripped 0 bases from V and 16 bases from J, with 12 bases between. The CDR3 is 12 amino acids. In DNA form, the CDR3 reads TGTGCCAGCAGTGAAGCGTCGGGGGGCGGGTTTTTT. Its protein product is CASSEASGGGFF.

V and J are TRBV28 and TRBJ1-1; no definite D call. Deletions cut 4 bases from V and 4 bases from J, with 16 bases between. Germline V gene data show CDR1 as MDHEN and CDR2 as SYDVKM. CDR3 length: 15 residues. The CDR3 region is CASSSETGVVTEAFF. CDR3 bases: TGTGCCAGCAGTTCCGAAACGGGTGTTGTCACTGAAGCTTTCTTT.

The J gene is TRBJ2-7, the V gene TRBV19; D remains unclear. CDR1 is LNHDA and CDR2 is SQIVND in the germline V gene (reference sequence). The CDR3 runs 16 residues. V was clipped by 3 bases and J by 0 bases, with 15 bases between them. This CDR3 reads CASSIYSRASSYEQYF. CDR3 DNA: TGTGCCAGTAGTATCTACAGTCGTGCCAGCTCCTACGAGCAGTACTTC.

This chain uses TRBV2 with TRBJ2-7, with no clear D. The CDR3 extends over 14 amino acids. In germline, CDR1 is SNHLY, CDR2 FYNNEI. With 2 bases removed from V and 9 bases from J, the gap between germline ends came to 17 bases. The CDR3 nucleotides are TGTGCCAGCAGTGAACTCCTGGCGGTTAGGTTGCAGTACTTC. This encodes CASSELLAVRLQYF.

As concerns this clone: This CDR3 is also generated by other DNA sequences in the sample. V gene TRBV18 combines with J gene TRBJ2-7; D is uncertain. The germline V gene has CDR1 KGHSH and CDR2 LQKENI. The V end was cut by 3 bases, the J end by 1 base, with 7 bases between. This CDR3 is built from 13 residues. The CDR3 bases are TGTGCCAGCTCACCCCCCTCTTCCTACGAGCAGTACTTC. Protein sequence: CASSPPSSYEQYF.

This clone came up once. The chain employs TRBV5-4 and TRBJ2-7; a weak D match, TRBD1 (5 bases). The V end lost 0 bases, the J end lost 4 bases, and 17 bases lay between the germline ends. The CDR3 is made up of 16 amino acids. The germline V gene has CDR1 SGHNT and CDR2 YYREEE (reference sequence). CDR3 in amino acids: CASSLGISQGMYEQYF. The DNA for the CDR3 is TGTGCCAGCAGCTTGGGGATTAGCCAGGGTATGTACGAGCAGTACTTC.